The TCR beta chain under discussion was sequenced for a study of blood T cell repertoires in COVID-19. Libraries were prepared by immunoSEQ multiplex PCR; TCRdb keeps only in-frame clonotypes and omits some of them. The sample has some 300,000 clones; approximately 86% are singletons. With 5 bases clipped from V and 1 base from J, the junction kept 5 bases outside the gene matches. This CDR3 spans 15 amino acids. Germline V lookup: CDR1 MNHEY, CDR2 SVGAGI. Sequencing was performed on peripheral blood. This chain joins TRBV6-5 and TRBJ2-3, with 8 bases identical to TRBD1. The TCR sequence derives from a woman in her sixties or seventies with COVID-19, enrolled during active disease. CDR3 DNA sequence: TGTGCCAGCAGTCGGCAGGGGGCCGGCACAGATACGCAGTATTTT. Translated: CASSRQGAGTDTQYF.